This T cell receptor beta chain was recorded in a study of blood T cell repertoires in COVID-19. Study context: Nucleic acid was either cDNA or gDNA, and it came from T cells, B-cell-depleted T cells, or PBMCs.

Germline CDR1 and CDR2: SEHNR and FQNEAQ (reference sequence). The CDR3 totals 15 residues. V shed 5 bases and J 7 bases; nucleotides not matched to a gene: 6. The assay was immunoSEQ multiplex PCR, and TCRdb's table has in-frame clones only and misses some. The sample has roughly 52,000 clones; around nine tenths are singletons. Sequenced: peripheral blood. J is TRBJ2-1 and V is TRBV7-9, with 12 bases lining up with TRBD2. The receptor's source is a woman of 80 years or more with acute or convalescent COVID-19. The CDR3 spells CASSTGLAGNNEQFF. DNA for the CDR3: TGTGCCAGCAGCACCGGACTAGCGGGGAATAATGAGCAGTTCTTC.